What follows are 12 T cell receptor beta chains derived from one specimen sequenced in a study of blood T cell repertoires in COVID-19. Sequencing was performed with immunoSEQ multiplex PCR; in TCRdb, only in-frame clones are kept and a portion is missing. This repertoire shows about 89,000 clones, 60% to 85% found once; its top ten account for about half. The sequenced sample consisted of peripheral blood. Receptors originate from a human donor in a cohort sampled during active COVID-19.

The chain couples TRBV6-2 or TRBV6-3 to TRBJ1-6; 7 bases map to TRBD1. This CDR3 has 16 amino acids. V shed 2 bases, J shed 10 bases, and the junction held 11 bases outside the gene matches. Germline assignment: CDR1 MNHEY and CDR2 SVGEGT. The CDR3, as DNA: TGTGCCAGCAGTTACAGAGACAGGGCTTCAAGATCACCCCTCCACTTT. Translating gives CASSYRDRASRSPLHF.

The V gene is TRBV5-1, the J gene TRBJ2-3, with 12 positions matching TRBD2. Germline loops: CDR1 SGHRS, CDR2 YFSETQ. The CDR3 is 17 residues long. Trimming at V came to 0 bases and at J to 5 bases, leaving 7 bases not matched to a gene. This chain's CDR3 is CASSLAPLAGGKDTQYF. The CDR3 region has the DNA TGCGCCAGCAGCTTGGCCCCGCTAGCGGGAGGGAAAGATACGCAGTATTTT.

This clone has a handful of counts. The gene calls are TRBV27 and TRBJ1-6; no definite D call. V lost 0 bases and J 9 bases, leaving 12 bases between the germline ends. CDR3 length: 15 amino acids. The germline CDR1 and CDR2 sequences are MNHEY and SMNVEV (reference sequence). CDR3 sequence reads: CASSLSASKSSPLHF. DNA for the CDR3: TGTGCCAGCAGTTTATCAGCATCCAAGAGTTCACCCCTCCACTTT.

The V call is TRBV5-1, the J call TRBJ2-7; TRBD1 aligns across 7 bases. This CDR3 is 14 amino acids long. Germline V lookup: CDR1 SGHRS, CDR2 YFSETQ. Losses at the gene ends were 2 bases for V and 4 bases for J; bases not matched to a gene: 6. CDR3 in amino acids: CASSFGAGGYEQYF. In DNA form, the CDR3 reads TGCGCCAGCAGCTTCGGGGCAGGGGGTTACGAGCAGTACTTC.

This clone was counted only a few times. The rearrangement links TRBV9 to TRBJ1-2; 7 nucleotides line up with TRBD1. The germline CDR1 and CDR2 sequences are SGDLS and YYNGEE. With V trimmed by 3 bases and J by 9 bases, 5 bases remained unmatched. CDR3 length equals 12 residues. CDR3 DNA sequence: TGTGCCAGCAGCGGTCAGGGGGTTCGCTACACCTTC. This sequence encodes CASSGQGVRYTF.

This clone was seen once. This chain joins TRBV3-1 (or the pseudogene TRBV3-2) and TRBJ1-2; D remains unclear. The CDR3 sequence is 12 residues long. The V end was cut by 4 bases, the J end by 7 bases, with 10 bases between. The V gene's germline CDR1 is LGHDT and CDR2 YNNKEL (reference sequence). The CDR3: CASSLGGAGYTF. Written as DNA, the CDR3 is TGTGCCAGCAGCCTCGGCGGTGCTGGCTACACCTTC.

The CDR3 DNA reads as TGCAGCGTTTTCGAACAAAATCCACAGGCCTACAATGAGCAGTTCTTC. Its protein is CSVFEQNPQAYNEQFF. V and J are TRBV29-1 and TRBJ2-1; D perhaps matches TRBD1 (5 bases). Germline V CDR1 and CDR2: SQVTM, ANQGSEA. The CDR3 is 16 amino acids. V lost 5 bases to trimming and J lost 2 bases, with 19 bases between them.

The genes are TRBV6-5 and TRBJ2-7, with D perhaps TRBD2 (5 bases). The V and J ends lost 0 bases and 0 bases respectively, with 12 bases between them. Germline V CDR1 and CDR2: MNHEY, SVGAGI. The length of the CDR3 is 16 residues. This CDR3 is CASSYSGSGTSYEQYF. The DNA for the CDR3 is TGTGCCAGCAGTTACTCGGGAAGCGGTACCTCCTACGAGCAGTACTTC.

The chain recombines TRBV5-1 with TRBJ1-2, with D hard to call. The CDR3 consists of 15 residues. Trimming left V 4 bases short and J 0 bases short, with 13 bases between. Per the germline V gene, CDR1 is SGHRS and CDR2 is YFSETQ. CDR3 protein: CASSMSGRANYGYTF. Written as DNA, the CDR3 is TGCGCCAGCAGCATGTCAGGCCGAGCTAACTATGGCTACACCTTC.

The chain uses TRBV27 and TRBJ2-5; 7 bases align to TRBD1. There are 13 residues in the CDR3. V shed 7 bases and J 5 bases; nucleotides not matched to a gene: 7. CDR1 and CDR2 (germline): MNHEY, SMNVEV (reference sequence). The CDR3 protein is CASNDLGQETQYF. The CDR3 DNA reads TGTGCCAGCAACGATCTGGGACAGGAGACCCAGTACTTC.

The CDR3 sequence is CASSVAGTNTGELFF. CDR3 in DNA: TGTGCCAGCTCAGTTGCGGGAACGAACACCGGGGAGCTGTTTTTT. The chain employs TRBV18 and TRBJ2-2; the D gene is possibly TRBD2 (6 bases). Germline V CDR1 and CDR2: KGHSH, LQKENI. The V end lost 5 bases, the J end lost 0 bases, and 10 bases lay between the germline ends. The CDR3 is made up of 15 amino acids.

V is TRBV28 and J is TRBJ2-5; 8 bases are shared with TRBD1. J gave up 5 bases and V 2 bases, and 10 bases lay outside the gene matches. The CDR3 spans 16 residues. Germline CDR1 reads MDHEN; CDR2 reads SYDVKM. CDR3 region: CASSLLTGGYMETQYF. In DNA, the CDR3 is TGTGCCAGCAGTTTACTAACAGGGGGTTATATGGAGACCCAGTACTTC.